Below are 17 T cell receptor beta chains sequenced from a single sample in a study of human T cells and chemical hapten exposure listed by TCRdb under 2021. The label giving this sample's time point can be read as: patch test 2, 6 weeks after DPC sensitization. The treatment or condition label corresponds to: therapeutic diphenylcyclopropenone sensitization with weekly scalp DPC. The method was RACE. Instrument used: NextSeq 500. The public reads were reprocessed in TCRdb via fastp at Q25 and MiXCR, keeping in-frame beta chains. One record per CDR3 amino acid sequence lists the most common genes and DNA. A total of a few hundred thousand distinct CDR3 sequences appear in this sample, roughly 6% of them only once. Of the sample, roughly 5.4% falls within the top ten clones. Sequences were derived from whole blood, sampled in connection with sensitization to the hapten diphenylcyclopropenone (DPC). The receptors shown here come from a woman aged 18-29 years with alopecia areata. Some clones in this sample may be carry-over from other donors' samples.

In its sample, this clonotype was seen a few times. The chain couples TRBV28 to TRBJ2-3; TRBD2 might be the D (5 bases). Germline V gives CDR1 MDHEN, CDR2 SYDVKM. There are 12 residues in the CDR3. V lost 8 bases, J lost 4 bases, and 10 bases lay in between. This CDR3 is CASRGLADTQYF. The CDR3 DNA is TGTGCCAGCCGCGGGCTGGCAGATACGCAGTATTTT.

Many counts were recorded for this clonotype. The CDR3 is CSVEGGYNEQFF. The CDR3 DNA is TGCAGCGTTGAGGGCGGATACAATGAGCAGTTCTTC. The V and J genes are TRBV29-1 and TRBJ2-1; D unresolved. Between the trimmed V and J ends, which lost 3 bases and 4 bases, there was a span of 7 bases. The CDR3 consists of 12 residues. Per germline, CDR1 SQVTM and CDR2 ANQGSEA.

This clonotype was seen a few times. The J gene is TRBJ1-2, the V gene TRBV6-2 or TRBV6-3; D gene uncertain. The V gene lost 4 bases and the J gene lost 6 bases, with 21 bases spanning the gap. Germline V gene lookup returns CDR1 MNHEY and CDR2 SVGEGT. This CDR3 spans 16 amino acids. The CDR3, as DNA: TGTGCCAGCAGTTCCGAAAACTACCTCTCATACAATGGCTACACCTTC. It translates to CASSSENYLSYNGYTF.

The gene calls are TRBV5-4 and TRBJ2-2; D remains unclear. Germline CDR1 is SGHNT and CDR2 is YYREEE (reference sequence). V gave up 4 bases and J gave up 5 bases, with 12 bases separating them. This CDR3 is 14 amino acids long. The CDR3 DNA reads as TGTGCCAGCAGCCGGTCGACTGATACCGGGGAGCTGTTTTTT. The encoded protein is CASSRSTDTGELFF.

In its sample, this clonotype was seen many times. V usage is TRBV5-6 and J usage is TRBJ2-7; tentative D call: TRBD1 (5 bases). This CDR3 has 13 amino acids. V lost 0 bases to trimming and J lost 6 bases, with 10 bases between them. The germline V gene has CDR1 SGHDT and CDR2 YYEEEE. The DNA for the CDR3 is TGTGCCAGCAGCTTGGCGTCCAGGGCCGAGCAGTACTTC. Encoded protein: CASSLASRAEQYF.

Many counts were recorded for this clonotype. The V gene is TRBV6-5, the J gene TRBJ1-1; D not certain. Germline CDR1 and CDR2: MNHEY and SVGAGI. The CDR3 is made up of 12 amino acids. Trimming removed 2 bases from V and 3 bases from J, with 4 bases in between. CDR3: CASSYGDTEAFF. The CDR3 DNA follows: TGTGCCAGCAGTTACGGGGACACTGAAGCTTTCTTT.

The CDR3 DNA follows: TGTGCCAGCTCACCTCGGACAGGGCTTTCGGGAAACACCATATATTTT. It codes for CASSPRTGLSGNTIYF. The V gene is TRBV18, the J gene TRBJ1-3; 8 nucleotides agree with TRBD1. The junction had 8 bases not matched to a gene; V was cut back by 3 bases and J by 4 bases. This CDR3 has 16 amino acids. The germline V gene encodes CDR1 KGHSH and CDR2 LQKENI.

In its sample, this clonotype was seen many times. This chain links TRBV12-3 or TRBV12-4 with TRBJ2-6; D might be TRBD1 or TRBD2, each matching 5 bases. The CDR3 is 17 amino acids. The V end lost 7 bases, the J end lost 0 bases, and 16 bases lay between the germline ends. This CDR3 reads CASTDGTESSGANVLTF. The CDR3 coding sequence is TGTGCCAGCACCGACGGGACCGAGAGCTCTGGGGCCAACGTCCTGACTTTC.

This clonotype was seen repeatedly, ten times or more. The rearrangement uses TRBV7-9 and TRBJ1-6; unclear D gene. The germline V gene encodes CDR1 SEHNR and CDR2 FQNEAQ (reference sequence). The CDR3 consists of 16 residues. V shed 5 bases and J shed 7 bases, with 18 bases lying between them. CDR3 coding DNA: TGTGCCAGCAGCCCCTTAGCCTGGTCTGACAATTCACCCCTCCACTTT. Encoded protein: CASSPLAWSDNSPLHF.

CDR3 protein: CASSLSFFSGGRDTQYF. CDR3 sequence (DNA): TGTGCCAGCAGTTTATCTTTTTTCTCGGGGGGGCGAGATACGCAGTATTTT. The chain uses TRBV28 and TRBJ2-3, with 8 nucleotides matching TRBD2. J was trimmed by 5 bases and V by 1 base; bases with no gene match: 11. The CDR3 spans 17 residues. Germline loops: CDR1 MDHEN, CDR2 SYDVKM.

In DNA, the CDR3 is TGTGCCAGCAGTGCCCCGGAACAGGGCTATAGGGAGCAGTACTTC. As protein: CASSAPEQGYREQYF. V is TRBV6-4 and J is TRBJ2-7; possible D gene TRBD1, 6 bases. CDR1 and CDR2 (germline): MRHNA, SNTAGT. This CDR3 region has 15 residues. V was shortened by 4 bases and J by 7 bases, with 20 bases between the two germline ends.

This clonotype has just a few counts. The J gene is TRBJ2-1, the V gene TRBV6-5; perhaps TRBD2 as D (7 bases). This CDR3 comprises 15 residues. V lost 2 bases to trimming and J lost 2 bases, with 10 bases between them. CDR1 and CDR2 (germline): MNHEY, SVGAGI. Here the CDR3 DNA reads TGTGCCAGCAGTTACGGGGAGGGGGCCTACAATGAGCAGTTCTTC. Its translation: CASSYGEGAYNEQFF.

This rearrangement joins TRBV7-2 to TRBJ1-6, with D perhaps TRBD1 (6 bases). V lost 4 bases to trimming and J lost 8 bases, with 12 bases between them. The CDR3 covers 14 residues. Germline V gene lookup returns CDR1 SGHTA and CDR2 FQGNSA. In DNA, the CDR3 is TGTGCCAGCAGCTCATTGGGGGGGCATTCACCCCTCCACTTT. Its protein product is CASSSLGGHSPLHF.

This clonotype appeared many times. The chain links TRBV12-3 or TRBV12-4 to TRBJ1-1; D is undetermined. The V and J ends lost 0 bases and 5 bases respectively, with 16 bases between them. This CDR3 has 16 residues. The CDR3 DNA follows: TGTGCCAGCAGTTTAGCGCTAGGGCCCATCGGGACTGAAGCTTTCTTT. The encoded protein is CASSLALGPIGTEAFF.

The chain links TRBV6-5 to TRBJ1-2; possibly TRBD1 for D (6 bases). The CDR3 runs 16 residues. Germline CDR1 is MNHEY and CDR2 is SVGAGI. V lost 2 bases and J lost 3, with 16 bases in between. The CDR3 bases are TGTGCCAGCAGTTACACCACAGCGGGGGGGCACTATGGCTACACCTTC. Amino acid sequence: CASSYTTAGGHYGYTF.

In DNA form, the CDR3 reads TGTGCCAGCAGTCCGTATCCCTATAATTCACCCCTCCACTTT. Residues: CASSPYPYNSPLHF. V is TRBV6-6 and J is TRBJ1-6; no definite D call. V was trimmed by 5 bases and J by 2 bases, leaving 7 bases between them. This CDR3 spans 14 amino acids. Germline CDR1 is MNHNY and CDR2 is SVGAGI (reference sequence).

This clonotype has ten or more counts. The chain employs TRBV7-2 and TRBJ1-5, with D perhaps TRBD1 (5 bases). This CDR3 contains 16 residues. Trimming pared 5 bases from V and 6 bases from J, leaving 20 bases between. Germline V CDR1 and CDR2: SGHTA, FQGNSA. In DNA form, the CDR3 reads TGTGCCAGCAGCCCTCCAGTTGGAGGGGTGGGTCAGCCCCAGCATTTT. Translated, it gives CASSPPVGGVGQPQHF.